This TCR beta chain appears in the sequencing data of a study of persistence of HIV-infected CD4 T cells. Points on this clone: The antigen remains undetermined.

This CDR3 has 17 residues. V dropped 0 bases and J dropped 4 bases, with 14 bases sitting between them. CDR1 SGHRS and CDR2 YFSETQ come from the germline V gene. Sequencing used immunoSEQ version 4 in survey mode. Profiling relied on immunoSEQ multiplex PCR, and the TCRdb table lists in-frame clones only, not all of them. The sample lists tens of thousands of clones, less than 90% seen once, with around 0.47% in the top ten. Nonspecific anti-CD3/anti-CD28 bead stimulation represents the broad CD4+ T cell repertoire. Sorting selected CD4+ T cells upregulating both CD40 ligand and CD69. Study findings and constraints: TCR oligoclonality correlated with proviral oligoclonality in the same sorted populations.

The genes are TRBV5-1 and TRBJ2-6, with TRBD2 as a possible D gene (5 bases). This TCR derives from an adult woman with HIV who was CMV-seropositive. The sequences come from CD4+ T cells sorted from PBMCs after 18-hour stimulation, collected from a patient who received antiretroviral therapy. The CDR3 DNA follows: TGCGCCAGCAGCTTGGTTGGCGGGTTGGCCGGGGCCAACGTCCTGACTTTC. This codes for CASSLVGGLAGANVLTF.